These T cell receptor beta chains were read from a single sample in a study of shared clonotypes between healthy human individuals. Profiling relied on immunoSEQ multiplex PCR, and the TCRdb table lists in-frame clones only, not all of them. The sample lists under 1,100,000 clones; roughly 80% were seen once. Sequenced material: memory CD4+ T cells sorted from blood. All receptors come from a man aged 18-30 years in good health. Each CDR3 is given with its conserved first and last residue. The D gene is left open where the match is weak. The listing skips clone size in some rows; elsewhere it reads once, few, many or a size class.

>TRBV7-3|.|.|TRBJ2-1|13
TGTGCCAGCAGCTTAGGAGGATGGGGTGAGCAGTTCTTC
CASSLGGWGEQFF
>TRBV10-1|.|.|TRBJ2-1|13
TGCGCCGCCCTCGGGGCAGCCTACAATGAGCAGTTCTTC
CAALGAAYNEQFF
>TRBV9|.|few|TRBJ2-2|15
TGTGCCAGCACCGTCGGGGTGGGGACGATCGGGGAGCTGTTTTTT
CASTVGVGTIGELFF
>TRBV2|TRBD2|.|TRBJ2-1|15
TGTGCCAGCGCATCCGAGGGACTACTCTACAATGAGCAGTTCTTC
CASASEGLLYNEQFF
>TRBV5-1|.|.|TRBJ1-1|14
TGCGCCAGCAGCTTGGCCGCTTCGAACACTGAAGCTTTCTTT
CASSLAASNTEAFF
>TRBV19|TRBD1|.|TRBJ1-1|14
TGTGCCAGTAGATACGGACAGGCGAACACTGAAGCTTTCTTT
CASRYGQANTEAFF
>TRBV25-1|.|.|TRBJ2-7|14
TGTGCCAGCAGTCCAGGTAGGGGGTCCTACGAGCAGTACTTC
CASSPGRGSYEQYF
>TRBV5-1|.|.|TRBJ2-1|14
TGCGCCAGCAGCTTGGACAACCCCTACAATGAGCAGTTCTTC
CASSLDNPYNEQFF
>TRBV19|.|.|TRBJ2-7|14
TGTGCCAGTAGTATTGGTTCGACAGGTTCCGAGCAGTACTTC
CASSIGSTGSEQYF
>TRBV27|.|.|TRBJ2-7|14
TGTGCCAGCCGATCCCTGGACACCTCCTACGAGCAGTACTTC
CASRSLDTSYEQYF
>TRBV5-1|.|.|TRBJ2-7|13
TGCGCCAGCAGCTTGCCGAAACAGGGCGAGCAGTACTTC
CASSLPKQGEQYF
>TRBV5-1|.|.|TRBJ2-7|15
TGCGCCAGCAGCGTTTTGGGCGTGAGCTCCTACGAGCAGTACTTC
CASSVLGVSSYEQYF
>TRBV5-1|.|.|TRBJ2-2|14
TGCGCCAGCAGCTTGAGAGGGGGCACCGGGGAGCTGTTTTTT
CASSLRGGTGELFF
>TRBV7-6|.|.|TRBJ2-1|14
TGTGCCAGCAGCGATAGCGGAAGTTGGAATGAGCAGTTCTTC
CASSDSGSWNEQFF
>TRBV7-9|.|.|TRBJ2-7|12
TGTGCCAGCAGCGGCGACGGCTACGAGCAGTACTTC
CASSGDGYEQYF
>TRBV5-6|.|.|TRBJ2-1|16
TGTGCCAGCAGCTCGAAAAGGGGCGGAACATACAATGAGCAGTTCTTC
CASSSKRGGTYNEQFF
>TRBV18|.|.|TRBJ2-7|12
TGTGCCAGCACTACCGGAGATTACGAGCAGTACTTC
CASTTGDYEQYF
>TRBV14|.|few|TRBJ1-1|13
TGTGCCAGCAGCCAAGTCGGGGGCGGCGAAGCTTTCTTT
CASSQVGGGEAFF
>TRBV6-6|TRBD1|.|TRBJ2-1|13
TGTGCCAGCCGGGACAGTAACGACAATGAGCAGTTCTTC
CASRDSNDNEQFF
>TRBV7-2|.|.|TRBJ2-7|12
TGTGCCAGCAGCTTAGAGGCTCACGAGCAGTACTTC
CASSLEAHEQYF
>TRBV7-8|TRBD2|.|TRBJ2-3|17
TGTGCCAGCAGCTTAGTTGGGAGCGGGAGGGCTACAGATACGCAGTATTTT
CASSLVGSGRATDTQYF
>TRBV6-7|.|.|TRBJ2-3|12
TGTGCCAGAATTCCGACAGCAGATACGCAGTATTTT
CARIPTADTQYF
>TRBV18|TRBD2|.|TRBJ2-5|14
TGTGCCAGCTCACCACCGGCGGGGGGCCGGGCCCAGTACTTC
CASSPPAGGRAQYF
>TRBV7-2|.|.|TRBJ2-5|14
TGTGCCAGCAGCCCCGACAGGTACCAAGAGACCCAGTACTTC
CASSPDRYQETQYF
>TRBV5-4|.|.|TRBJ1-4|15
TGTGCCAGCAGCTTACGACCTACAACTAATGAAAAACTGTTTTTT
CASSLRPTTNEKLFF
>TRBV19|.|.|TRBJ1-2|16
TGTGCCAGTAGTATTAATCGGCAACCGGATGTCTATGGCTACACCTTC
CASSINRQPDVYGYTF
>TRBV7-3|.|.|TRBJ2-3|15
TGTGCCAGCAGCTTACTGAGTCTAGGTGAAGATACGCAGTATTTT
CASSLLSLGEDTQYF
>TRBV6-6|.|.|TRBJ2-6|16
TGTGCCAGCAGTCCCGCCGACCGCTCTGGGGCCAACGTCCTGACTTTC
CASSPADRSGANVLTF
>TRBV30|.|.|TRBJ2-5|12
TGTGCCTGGAGTCCCTCGTGGGAGACCCAGTACTTC
CAWSPSWETQYF
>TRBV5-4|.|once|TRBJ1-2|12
TGTGCCAGCAGCTTGGAGCTCTATGGCTACACCTTC
CASSLELYGYTF
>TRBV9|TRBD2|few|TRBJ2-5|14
TGTGCCAGCAGCCCCCGTCCGGGGGGAGAGACCCAGTACTTC
CASSPRPGGETQYF
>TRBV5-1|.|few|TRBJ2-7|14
TGCGCCAGCAGCTTTAATGCTCAGGGCTACGAGCAGTACTTC
CASSFNAQGYEQYF
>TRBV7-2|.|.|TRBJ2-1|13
TGTGCCAGCAGTCTTAATTGGGGTGGTGAGCAGTTCTTC
CASSLNWGGEQFF
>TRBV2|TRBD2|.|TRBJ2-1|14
TGTGCCAGCATAAGGACTAGCGGGAAAGGTGAGCAGTTCTTC
CASIRTSGKGEQFF
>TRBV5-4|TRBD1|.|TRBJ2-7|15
TGTGCCAGCAGCGAGGGGACAGGGGGAAGGTACGAGCAGTACTTC
CASSEGTGGRYEQYF
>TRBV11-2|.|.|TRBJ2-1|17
TGTGCCAGCAGCTCGTCTCAGACGGGCCGCCGGAAGAATGAGCAGTTCTTC
CASSSSQTGRRKNEQFF
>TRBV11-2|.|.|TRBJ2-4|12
TGTGCCAGCACCCCCAAGGGAAACATTCAGTACTTC
CASTPKGNIQYF
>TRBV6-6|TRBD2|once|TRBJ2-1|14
TGTGCCGGGGGACTAGCGGGAGGGTATAATGAGCAGTTCTTC
CAGGLAGGYNEQFF
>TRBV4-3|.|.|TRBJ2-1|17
TGCGCCAGCAGCCAAGACCCCGTCCCGAGACTAGACAATGAGCAGTTCTTC
CASSQDPVPRLDNEQFF
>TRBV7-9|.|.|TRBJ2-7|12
TGTGCCAGCAGTCGGTTCTCCTACGAGCAGTACTTC
CASSRFSYEQYF
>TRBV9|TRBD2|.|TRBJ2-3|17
TGTGCCAGCAGCGTAGCCCCTCTAGCGGGGGGGTTTGATACGCAGTATTTT
CASSVAPLAGGFDTQYF
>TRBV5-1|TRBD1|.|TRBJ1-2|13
TGCGCCAGCAGCTCACAGGGGGCCTATGGCTACACCTTC
CASSSQGAYGYTF
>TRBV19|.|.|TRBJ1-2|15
TGTGCCAGTAGTCAACATGGACAGCAATTCTATGGCTACACCTTC
CASSQHGQQFYGYTF
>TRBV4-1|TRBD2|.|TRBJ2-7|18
TGCGCCAGCAGCCTCAGGACTAGCGGACCAACTACCCTCTACGAGCAGTACTTC
CASSLRTSGPTTLYEQYF
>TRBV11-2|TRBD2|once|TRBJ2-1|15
TGTGCCAGCAGCTCCATAGCGGGCTCCTACAATGAGCAGTTCTTC
CASSSIAGSYNEQFF
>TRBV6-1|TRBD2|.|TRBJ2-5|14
TGTGCCAGCAGCCCTGGGGGAGGGACGGAGACCCAGTACTTC
CASSPGGGTETQYF
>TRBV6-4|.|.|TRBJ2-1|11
TGTGCCAGCAGTGACGGGGGGAAGCAGTTCTTC
CASSDGGKQFF
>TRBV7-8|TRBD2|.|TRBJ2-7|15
TGTGCCAGCAGCTTAGTAACTAGCGGATGGGGGGAGCAGTACTTC
CASSLVTSGWGEQYF